This T cell receptor (beta chain) is from a study of cytomegalovirus exposure and HLA in healthy donors. Study conclusions and caveats: Through in vitro validation, a few CMV-associated chains were shown to be specific for CMV antigens. Cytomegalovirus-associated status was assigned to approximately 160 TCR beta chains. A later analysis reported that several of the most significant clusters appeared to be linked to common viral pathogens, among them Epstein-Barr virus. Per a prior analysis, the majority of TCR beta V segments were productive roughly 87% or roughly 30% of the time.

With respect to this clone: Its antigen is unidentified.

PCR employed 60 Vbeta and 13 Jbeta primers. Clones were sequenced by immunoSEQ multiplex PCR, and TCRdb holds only the in-frame ones, with some missing. The data hold 200,000 to 250,000 clones, with 65% to 90% observed a single time. The V end lost 6 bases, the J end lost 6 bases, and 18 bases lay between the germline ends. This CDR3 is built from 15 residues. Germline CDR1 is KGHSH and CDR2 is LQKENI. V is TRBV18 and J is TRBJ1-5; D is possibly TRBD1 (5 bases). Sequencing input: PBMCs. The TCR sequence derives from a girl aged 5 to 17 in good health and CMV-seronegative. Written as DNA, the CDR3 is TGTGCCAGCTCCGAATCCAGGGCAGGATTTCAGCCCCAGCATTTT. This codes for CASSESRAGFQPQHF. Filled out from reference TRBV18 and TRBJ1-5, the complete variable domain reads NAGVMQNPRHLVRRRGQEARLRCSPMKGHSHVYWYRQLPEEGLKFMVYLQKENIIDESGMPKERFSAEFPKEGPSILRIQQVVRGDSAAYFCASSESRAGFQPQHFGDGTRLSIL.